Sequencing of this T cell receptor (beta chain) was carried out in a study of T cells after yellow fever vaccination. MiXCR was run by TCRdb on the 5' RACE reads, yielding one entry per CDR3 protein. Of some 340,000 distinct CDR3 sequences listed, around 11% are singletons. V shed 5 bases and J shed 2 bases, with 9 bases lying between them. The germline gives CDR1 ENHRY, CDR2 SYGVKD. The CDR3 length is 13 residues. A note on this clonotype: The antigen is unknown.

Study-wide results and limits: Primary-vaccination clones mostly resurfaced post-booster (under 98% CD4, roughly 87% CD8).

The TCR was taken from a man aged 18 to 29 who received the YFV17D yellow fever vaccine. The rearrangement links TRBV10-3 to TRBJ2-5; D is tentatively TRBD1 or TRBD2 (5 bases each). This sample comprised CD4+ T cells sorted from PBMCs, obtained 45 days after the yellow fever booster vaccination. The CDR3 nucleotides read TGTGCCATCAGTCGGGACGAACAAGAGACCCAGTACTTC. Residues: CAISRDEQETQYF.